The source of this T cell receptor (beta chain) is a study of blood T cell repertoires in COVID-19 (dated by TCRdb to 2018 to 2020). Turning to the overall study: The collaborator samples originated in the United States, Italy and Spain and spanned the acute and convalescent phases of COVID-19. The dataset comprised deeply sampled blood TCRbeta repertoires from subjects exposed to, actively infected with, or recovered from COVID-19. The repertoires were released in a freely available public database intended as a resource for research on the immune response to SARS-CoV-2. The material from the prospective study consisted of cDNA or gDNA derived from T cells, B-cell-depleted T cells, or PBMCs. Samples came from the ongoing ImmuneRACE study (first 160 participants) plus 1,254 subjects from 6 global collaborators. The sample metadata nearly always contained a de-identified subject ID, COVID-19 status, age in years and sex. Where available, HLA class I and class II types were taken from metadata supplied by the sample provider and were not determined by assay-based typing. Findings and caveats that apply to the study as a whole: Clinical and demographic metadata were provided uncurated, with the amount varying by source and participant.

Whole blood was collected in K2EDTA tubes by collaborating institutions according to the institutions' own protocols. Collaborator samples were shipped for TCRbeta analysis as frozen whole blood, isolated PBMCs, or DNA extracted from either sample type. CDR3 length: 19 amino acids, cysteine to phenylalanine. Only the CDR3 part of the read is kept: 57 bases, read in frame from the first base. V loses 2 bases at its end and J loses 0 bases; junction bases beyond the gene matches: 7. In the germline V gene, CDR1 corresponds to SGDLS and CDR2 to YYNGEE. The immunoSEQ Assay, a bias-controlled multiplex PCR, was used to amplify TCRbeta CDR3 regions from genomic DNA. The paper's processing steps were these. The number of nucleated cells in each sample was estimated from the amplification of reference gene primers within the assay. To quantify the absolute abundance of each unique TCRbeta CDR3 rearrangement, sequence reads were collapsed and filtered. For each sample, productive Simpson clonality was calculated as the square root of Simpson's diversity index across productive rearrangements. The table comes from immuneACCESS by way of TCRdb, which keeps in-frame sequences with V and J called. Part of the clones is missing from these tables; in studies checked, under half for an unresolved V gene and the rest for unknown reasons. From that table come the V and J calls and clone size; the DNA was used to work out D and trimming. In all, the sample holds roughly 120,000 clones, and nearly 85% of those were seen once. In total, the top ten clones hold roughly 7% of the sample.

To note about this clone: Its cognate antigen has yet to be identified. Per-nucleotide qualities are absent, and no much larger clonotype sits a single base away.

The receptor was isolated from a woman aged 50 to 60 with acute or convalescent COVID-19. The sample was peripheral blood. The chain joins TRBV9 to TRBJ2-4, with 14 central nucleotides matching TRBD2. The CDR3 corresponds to CASSVATSGGDLAKNIQYF. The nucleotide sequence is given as TGTGCCAGCAGCGTCGCGACTAGCGGGGGGGACCTAGCCAAAAACATTCAGTACTTC.